Following are 6 T cell receptor beta chains from one sample sequenced in a study of cytomegalovirus exposure and HLA in healthy donors. Primers: 60 Vbeta forward and 13 Jbeta reverse. TCRdb's table, derived via immunoSEQ multiplex PCR, lists solely in-frame clones and lacks some. The table lists approximately 220,000 clones, about 77% of them singletons. The source material was PBMCs. All receptors come from a woman between 25 and 40 years old in good health and CMV-seronegative.

The chain links TRBV7-9 to TRBJ1-6; D call uncertain. This CDR3 is built from 14 residues. The V gene's germline CDR1 is SEHNR and CDR2 FQNEAQ (reference sequence). The V gene lost 0 bases and the J gene lost 7 bases, with 7 bases spanning the gap. As DNA, the CDR3 is TGTGCCAGCAGCTTAGCCCCAATCAATTCACCCCTCCACTTT. Translating it yields CASSLAPINSPLHF. Complete variable domain (other parts from reference TRBV7-9 and TRBJ1-6): DTGVSQNPRHKITKRGQNVTFRCDPISEHNRLYWYRQTLGQGPEFLTYFQNEAQLEKSRLLSDRFSAERPKGSFSTLEIQRTEQGDSAMYLCASSLAPINSPLHFGNGTRLTVT.

The chain carries TRBV6-6 and TRBJ2-7; 10 nucleotides align to TRBD2. This CDR3 spans 15 amino acids. The trim removed 5 bases at V and 2 bases at J, leaving 6 bases unmatched. Per germline, CDR1 MNHNY and CDR2 SVGAGI (reference sequence). The CDR3 region has the DNA TGTGCCAGCAGTGAGGGACTAGCGAACCCCTACGAGCAGTACTTC. This sequence encodes CASSEGLANPYEQYF.

The chain is built from TRBV30 and TRBJ1-5, with 11 bases that match TRBD1. Germline CDR1 is GTSNPN and CDR2 is SVGIG (reference sequence). The V gene end was trimmed by 1 base and the J gene end by 0 bases; junction bases not matched to a gene: 14. The CDR3 has 20 amino acids. CDR3 nucleotide sequence: TGTGCCTGGAGTGAAACTCTCCGGGACAGGGGGGAATATAGCAATCAGCCCCAGCATTTT. Protein: CAWSETLRDRGEYSNQPQHF.

This clone was seen only once. This chain joins TRBV7-8 and TRBJ2-1; the D gene is possibly TRBD2 (6 bases). V lost 4 bases to trimming and J lost 5 bases, with 15 bases between them. The CDR3 has 15 residues. CDR1 SGHVS and CDR2 FQNEAQ come from the germline V gene. The CDR3 loop is CASSSISGDHNEQFF. Written as DNA, the CDR3 is TGTGCCAGCAGCTCTATATCGGGGGACCACAATGAGCAGTTCTTC.

The chain uses TRBV5-1 and TRBJ2-3; 9 bases are shared with TRBD2. CDR3 length equals 19 residues. V shed 7 bases and J 0 bases; nucleotides not matched to a gene: 18. Germline V gives CDR1 SGHRS, CDR2 YFSETQ. Here the CDR3 reads CASARTGSGSAASTDTQYF. As DNA, the CDR3 is TGCGCCAGCGCTCGAACGGGTAGCGGGAGTGCTGCTAGCACAGATACGCAGTATTTT.

This clone has more than one count but fewer than ten. The chain has TRBV7-9 and TRBJ2-3, with 14 positions matching TRBD2. The CDR3 is 18 residues long. Germline CDR1 reads SEHNR; CDR2 reads FQNEAQ (reference sequence). V lost 9 bases and J lost 0; bases outside the gene matches: 11. The CDR3 DNA follows: TGTGCCAGTCGGACTAGCGGGGGGAGCTATACTAGCACAGATACGCAGTATTTT. It encodes CASRTSGGSYTSTDTQYF.